The 18 T cell receptor beta chains reported below all come from one sample, sequenced in a study of regulatory T cells in long-lasting Graves disease. Sample time point: newly diagnosed GD, antithyroid drugs for less than 3 months. With RNA extracted from PBMCs as input, the TCR library was made. Researchers made TCR beta libraries by using iRepertoire HTBI primers and running Arm-PCR on CDR3 regions. TCRdb re-called the multiplex PCR reads through MiXCR, storing one row per CDR3 protein. The data hold about 350,000 distinct CDR3 sequences, with 16% observed a single time. This sample was also put to use in a study of T cells in Graves' hyperthyroidism and ophthalmopathy.

This specimen was peripheral blood mononuclear cells (PBMCs), taken at new diagnosis, from a patient treated with antithyroid drugs. These receptors were obtained from a middle-aged man with Graves disease.

This clonotype came up many times. The chain combines TRBV7-2 with TRBJ2-7, with TRBD1 matching over 11 bases. Looked up from germline, CDR1 is SGHTA and CDR2 is FQGNSA. V shed 5 bases, J shed 5 bases, and the junction held 5 bases outside the gene matches. The CDR3 totals 14 residues. CDR3 residues: CASSRDRGENEQYF. CDR3 in DNA: TGTGCCAGCAGCCGGGACAGGGGGGAGAACGAGCAGTACTTC.

Ten or more counts support this clonotype. This sequence joins TRBV24-1 and TRBJ2-1; D gene ambiguous. The CDR3 contains 13 residues. Trimming removed 5 bases at V and 3 bases at J, with 7 bases between. Germline lookup yields CDR1 KGHDR and CDR2 SFDVKD. The CDR3 loop reads CATSVAYYNEQFF. The CDR3 nucleotides are TGTGCCACCAGTGTAGCATACTACAATGAGCAGTTCTTC.

Only a few counts were recorded for this clonotype. The V gene is TRBV6-5, the J gene TRBJ2-7; D unclear. The CDR3 extends over 13 amino acids. Germline V gene sequence: CDR1 MNHEY, CDR2 SVGAGI. V was cut by 4 bases and J by 6 bases, with 13 bases left in between. CDR3 protein: CASSSHPDAEQYF. CDR3 DNA: TGTGCCAGCAGTTCACACCCCGATGCCGAGCAGTACTTC.

This clonotype was found many times. The J gene is TRBJ2-5, the V gene TRBV2; D ambiguous. The germline V and J ends were trimmed by 3 bases and 1 base, with 9 bases remaining between them. The CDR3 consists of 14 residues. Germline V lookup: CDR1 SNHLY, CDR2 FYNNEI. The CDR3: CASSDVSVQETQYF. Here the CDR3 DNA reads TGTGCCAGCAGTGATGTTTCAGTCCAAGAGACCCAGTACTTC.

This clonotype has more than one count but fewer than ten. The chain has TRBV10-3 and TRBJ2-1; TRBD1 or TRBD2 may be the D gene (5 bases each). Between the trimmed V and J ends, which lost 0 bases and 3 bases, there was a span of 9 bases. The CDR3 is made up of 15 amino acids. Germline assignment: CDR1 ENHRY and CDR2 SYGVKD. The CDR3 DNA follows: TGTGCCATCAGTGAGTCAGTGGGGGACTACAATGAGCAGTTCTTC. Translated, it gives CAISESVGDYNEQFF.

This clonotype was seen at least ten times. The chain is built from TRBV6-1 and TRBJ2-1; 9 bases are shared with TRBD2. This CDR3 is 17 amino acids long. V lost 4 bases, J lost 2 bases, and 9 bases stayed unmatched. Germline values: CDR1 MNHNS, CDR2 SASEGT. The CDR3 DNA reads TGTGCCAGCAGTGGCAGTCTGACTAGCGGAGCCTACAATGAGCAGTTCTTC. This gives the protein CASSGSLTSGAYNEQFF.

This clonotype was counted ten times or more. The V and J genes are TRBV11-2 and TRBJ2-2; TRBD1 matches 9 bases. V dropped 4 bases and J dropped 8; count of bases not matched to a gene: 5. The CDR3 runs to 14 residues. Germline values: CDR1 SGHAT, CDR2 FQNNGV. The CDR3 loop reads CASSSDRGSGELFF. DNA of the CDR3: TGTGCCAGCAGCTCGGACAGGGGATCGGGGGAGCTGTTTTTT.

This clonotype was seen repeatedly, ten times or more. The rearrangement links TRBV9 to TRBJ1-5; D is uncertain. Germline V lookup: CDR1 SGDLS, CDR2 YYNGEE. This CDR3 contains 13 residues. V lost 0 bases, J lost 6 bases, and 7 bases lay in between. The CDR3 loop is CASSVGGVQPQHF. Written as DNA, the CDR3 is TGTGCCAGCAGCGTAGGTGGGGTTCAGCCCCAGCATTTT.

This clonotype was seen a few times. The J gene is TRBJ1-2, the V gene TRBV7-9; no clear D gene. Germline V lookup: CDR1 SEHNR, CDR2 FQNEAQ (reference sequence). This CDR3 comprises 10 residues. Trimming took off 5 bases at V and 6 bases at J, with 4 bases between the two ends. CDR3 nucleotide sequence: TGTGCCAGCAGCCAGAATGGCTACACCTTC. This sequence encodes CASSQNGYTF.

The chain uses TRBV4-2 and TRBJ1-6; D is undetermined. V dropped 3 bases and J dropped 0 bases, with 9 bases sitting between them. CDR1 and CDR2 from the germline V gene are LGHNA and YNFKEQ. The CDR3 is 16 amino acids. The CDR3 region is CASSQRYSSYNSPLHF. The CDR3 DNA reads TGTGCCAGCAGCCAGCGGTATAGCTCCTATAATTCACCCCTCCACTTT.

This clonotype came up many times. The gene calls are TRBV4-3 and TRBJ2-2; the D is unclear. Deletions cut 0 bases from V and 0 bases from J, with 14 bases between. The CDR3 has 18 amino acids. From germline, CDR1 is LGHNA and CDR2 YSLEER. The CDR3 nucleotides read TGCGCCAGCAGCCAAGATCCAGTCTATTACCCGAACACCGGGGAGCTGTTTTTT. It yields the protein CASSQDPVYYPNTGELFF.

There are many counts of this clonotype. V is TRBV29-1 and J is TRBJ2-5, with TRBD1 identical over 8 bases. The germline CDR1 and CDR2 sequences are SQVTM and ANQGSEA. The ends lost 3 bases at V and 4 bases at J; junction bases unmatched: 4. The CDR3 is 13 residues long. The CDR3: CSVDTGGRETQYF. Here the CDR3 DNA reads TGCAGCGTTGATACAGGGGGGCGAGAGACCCAGTACTTC.

The J gene is TRBJ1-5, the V gene TRBV9; no reliable D call. The CDR3 covers 13 residues. Trimming pared 2 bases from V and 6 bases from J, leaving 9 bases between. Germline V gene lookup returns CDR1 SGDLS and CDR2 YYNGEE. The CDR3 DNA is TGTGCCAGCAGCGTCGATTCGGGTCAGCCCCAGCATTTT. Translated: CASSVDSGQPQHF.

The chain employs TRBV24-1 and TRBJ2-2; TRBD1 aligns across 8 bases. The CDR3 extends over 15 amino acids. Germline V CDR1 and CDR2: KGHDR, SFDVKD. V trimming: 4 bases; J trimming: 4 bases; junction bases outside the gene matches: 4. The CDR3, as DNA: TGTGCCACCAGTGAGGGCAGGGGGCGCACCGGGGAGCTGTTTTTT. Protein product: CATSEGRGRTGELFF.

This clonotype was seen more than once but under ten times. The chain is built from TRBV4-2 and TRBJ2-7, with 14 bases identical to TRBD2. In germline, CDR1 is LGHNA, CDR2 YNFKEQ. CDR3 length: 15 amino acids. V was pared by 3 bases and J by 7 bases, with 5 bases of the junction left unmatched. DNA of the CDR3: TGTGCCAGCAGCCAGACTAGCGGGGGGGCGGGGGAGCAGTACTTC. Its protein product is CASSQTSGGAGEQYF.

The table lists this clonotype with a few counts. This chain connects TRBV29-1 to TRBJ2-7, with unresolved D. Germline V lookup: CDR1 SQVTM, CDR2 ANQGSEA. This CDR3 region has 15 residues. Trimming shortened V by 3 bases and J by 2 bases, and 17 bases separated the two germline ends. The CDR3 loop reads CSVEMRSRNPYEQYF. The CDR3 DNA is TGCAGCGTTGAGATGCGCTCGCGGAATCCCTACGAGCAGTACTTC.

This clonotype appeared many times. This sequence joins TRBV5-1 and TRBJ2-2; D is possibly TRBD1 (6 bases). This CDR3 region has 16 residues. Germline V gene lookup returns CDR1 SGHRS and CDR2 YFSETQ. The V end was cut by 4 bases, the J end by 1 base, with 14 bases between. CDR3 residues: CASSGQGHLNTGELFF. DNA of the CDR3: TGCGCCAGCAGCGGCCAGGGACACTTGAACACCGGGGAGCTGTTTTTT.

V usage is TRBV11-2 and J usage is TRBJ2-1, with 9 bases fitting TRBD2. V trimming: 4 bases; J trimming: 7 bases; junction bases outside the gene matches: 8. Germline V gene sequence: CDR1 SGHAT, CDR2 FQNNGV. CDR3 length: 15 amino acids. Written as DNA, the CDR3 is TGTGCCAGCAGCTCGCGGGGGGGCCTGGGTAATGAGCAGTTCTTC. It codes for CASSSRGGLGNEQFF.